These 18 T cell receptor beta chains came from one sample sequenced in a study of T cells in Graves' hyperthyroidism and ophthalmopathy. TCR beta CDR3 regions were amplified from RNA transcripts. The HTBI primer set served for first-round RT-PCR of the TCR CDR3. TCRdb reprocessed the multiplex PCR reads with MiXCR, giving one entry per CDR3 protein. The sample shows about 400,000 distinct CDR3 sequences, around 15% of them seen only once. The sequencing input was blood. The receptors were sampled from a woman aged 60 to 75 with Graves' ophthalmopathy.

As regards this clonotype: Given a much more abundant clone one base away, this may be a read error. The chain is built from TRBV2 and TRBJ2-7; D possibly uses TRBD1 or TRBD2 (5 bases each). CDR1 and CDR2 (germline): SNHLY, FYNNEI. CDR3 size: 13 residues. The CDR3 protein is CVAKGTVSYEQYF. The CDR3 nucleotides read TGTGTCGCAAAGGGGACGGTCTCCTACGAGCAGTACTTC.

V is TRBV4-1 and J is TRBJ2-7; tentatively, D is TRBD1 (5 bases). CDR3 length: 17 amino acids. V was pared by 1 base and J by 0 bases, with 16 bases between. CDR1 is MGHRA and CDR2 is YSYEKL in the germline V gene. The CDR3 nucleotides are TGCGCCAGCAGCCAAGCTTCGACAGCTAAAGCCTCCTACGAGCAGTACTTC. Translated, it gives CASSQASTAKASYEQYF.

This clonotype was recorded many times. The CDR3 sequence: CAYKGFDTGELFF. CDR3 bases: TGTGCCTATAAGGGGTTCGACACCGGGGAGCTGTTTTTT. This chain links TRBV30 with TRBJ2-2; perhaps TRBD1 as D (5 bases). CDR3 size: 13 residues. The V gene's germline CDR1 is GTSNPN and CDR2 SVGIG (reference sequence). The V end was cut by 7 bases, the J end by 3 bases, with 12 bases between.

This clonotype was observed at least ten times. The J gene is TRBJ2-1, the V gene TRBV5-1, with D maybe TRBD1 (5 bases). Germline V CDR1 and CDR2: SGHRS, YFSETQ. V was pared by 4 bases and J by 0 bases, with 17 bases between. CDR3 size: 17 residues. The CDR3 region is CASSPSQGASSYNEQFF. CDR3 nucleotide sequence: TGCGCCAGCAGCCCGTCTCAGGGCGCGAGCTCCTACAATGAGCAGTTCTTC.

The chain carries TRBV9 and TRBJ2-1; D gene ambiguous. Germline CDR1 is SGDLS and CDR2 is YYNGEE. The CDR3 totals 12 residues. The V end lost 0 bases, the J end lost 9 bases, and 7 bases lay between the germline ends. This CDR3 is CASSVDWGEQFF. In DNA, the CDR3 is TGTGCCAGCAGCGTAGACTGGGGTGAGCAGTTCTTC.

This clonotype appeared a few times. The chain joins TRBV19 to TRBJ1-3; a possible D gene is TRBD1 (5 bases). V dropped 5 bases and J dropped 4 bases, with 15 bases sitting between them. The CDR3 has 15 residues. Looked up from germline, CDR1 is LNHDA and CDR2 is SQIVND (reference sequence). CDR3 nucleotide sequence: TGTGCCAGTAGTTTTCCGGGACTCCTCGGAAACACCATATATTTT. This sequence encodes CASSFPGLLGNTIYF.

This sequence joins TRBV5-1 and TRBJ2-1; a possible D gene is TRBD2 (7 bases). The CDR3 is made up of 17 amino acids. Germline V CDR1 and CDR2: SGHRS, YFSETQ. V was pared by 3 bases and J by 0 bases, with 16 bases between. The CDR3 region has the DNA TGCGCCAGCAGCTATTCGGGCGGGGGCAGCTCCTACAATGAGCAGTTCTTC. Amino acids: CASSYSGGGSSYNEQFF.

This clonotype was observed at least ten times. V is TRBV7-2 and J is TRBJ2-7; 7 bases align to TRBD1. V dropped 6 bases and J dropped 4; count of bases not matched to a gene: 9. Germline CDR1 SGHTA, CDR2 FQGNSA. This CDR3 has 14 residues. CDR3 nucleotides: TGTGCCAGCAGTTATACAGGGGTAGGGTACGAGCAGTACTTC. This sequence encodes CASSYTGVGYEQYF. Full variable domain (outside the CDR3, taken from reference TRBV7-2 and TRBJ2-7): GAGVSQSPSNKVTEKGKDVELRCDPISGHTALYWYRQSLGQGLEFLIYFQGNSAPDKSGLPSDRFSAERTGGSVSTLTIQRTQQEDSAVYLCASSYTGVGYEQYFGPGTRLTVT.

This clonotype was counted ten times or more. This chain links TRBV28 with TRBJ2-5; 8 nucleotides align to TRBD1. Germline V gives CDR1 MDHEN, CDR2 SYDVKM. The length of the CDR3 is 16 residues. J gave up 2 bases and V 1 base, and 6 bases lay outside the gene matches. The CDR3 spells CASSLLGRGRQETQYF. As DNA, the CDR3 is TGTGCCAGCAGTTTATTGGGCAGGGGGCGGCAAGAGACCCAGTACTTC.

This clonotype was counted at least ten times. The genes are TRBV7-2 and TRBJ2-5; weak D call: TRBD2 (5 bases). This CDR3 has 16 residues. From germline, CDR1 is SGHTA and CDR2 FQGNSA. With 1 base removed from V and 1 base from J, the gap between germline ends came to 13 bases. The CDR3 loop reads CASSLGEWRGQETQYF. The CDR3 DNA follows: TGTGCCAGCAGCTTAGGGGAGTGGCGAGGCCAAGAGACCCAGTACTTC.

The rearrangement links TRBV6-1 to TRBJ2-1; D is uncertain. Per the germline V gene, CDR1 is MNHNS and CDR2 is SASEGT. This CDR3 spans 15 amino acids. Trimming removed 1 base from V and 4 bases from J, with 11 bases in between. In DNA, the CDR3 is TGTGCCAGCAGTGAAGACCTTTCGACTTACAATGAGCAGTTCTTC. It is translated as CASSEDLSTYNEQFF.

This clonotype was recorded a few times. V and J are TRBV5-1 and TRBJ2-5; D might be TRBD1 (6 bases). From germline, CDR1 is SGHRS and CDR2 YFSETQ. The CDR3 covers 15 residues. Between the trimmed V and J ends, which lost 4 bases and 4 bases, there was a span of 17 bases. The CDR3 DNA reads as TGCGCCAGCAGCCCGGGACATGGGGTAGGAGAGACCCAGTACTTC. Translation: CASSPGHGVGETQYF.

This chain joins TRBV3-1 and TRBJ2-3; D uncertain. Germline V gene lookup returns CDR1 LGHDT and CDR2 YNNKEL (reference sequence). This CDR3 contains 15 residues. V was pared by 3 bases and J by 0 bases, with 10 bases between. CDR3 loop: CASSHGATSTDTQYF. CDR3 DNA sequence: TGTGCCAGCAGCCACGGTGCCACCAGCACAGATACGCAGTATTTT.

This clonotype has more than one count but fewer than ten. The chain has TRBV29-1 and TRBJ2-7; TRBD1 might be the D (6 bases). Germline values: CDR1 SQVTM, CDR2 ANQGSEA. The V end was cut by 2 bases, the J end by 6 bases, with 11 bases between. CDR3 size: 12 residues. CDR3 DNA sequence: TGCAGCGTTGAATATACAGGGAGCGAGCAGTACTTC. It is translated as CSVEYTGSEQYF.

The V gene is TRBV25-1, the J gene TRBJ2-1; D is uncertain. CDR3 length equals 15 residues. Germline CDR1 is MGHDK and CDR2 is SYGVNS. The germline V and J ends were trimmed by 3 bases and 4 bases, with 13 bases remaining between them. CDR3 protein: CASSDGGSGYNEQFF. The CDR3 coding sequence is TGTGCCAGCAGTGATGGTGGGTCTGGGTACAATGAGCAGTTCTTC.

The rearrangement links TRBV19 to TRBJ2-2, with 9 bases fitting TRBD1. The V and J ends lost 7 bases and 7 bases, in that order; junction bases with no gene match: 19. Per germline, CDR1 LNHDA and CDR2 SQIVND (reference sequence). The CDR3 runs 18 residues. DNA of the CDR3: TGTGCCAGTACCACTTCTCTGGGACAGGGATTTATGGACGGGGAGCTGTTTTTT. Its translation: CASTTSLGQGFMDGELFF. The complete variable domain, with remaining parts taken from reference TRBV19 and TRBJ2-2, reads DGGITQSPKYLFRKEGQNVTLSCEQNLNHDAMYWYRQDPGQGLRLIYYSQIVNDFQKGDIAEGYSVSREKKESFPLTVTSAQKNPTAFYLCASTTSLGQGFMDGELFFGEGSRLTVL.

Turning to this clonotype: A read error may account for a junction end that differs from germline. The J gene is TRBJ2-7, the V gene TRBV11-2; D unresolved. CDR3 length: 13 residues. Per the germline V gene, CDR1 is SGHAT and CDR2 is FQNNGV. The CDR3 spells CASGLAPSYEQYF. The CDR3 nucleotides read TGTGCCAGCGGCTTAGCCCCCTCCTACGAGCAGTACTTC.

The rearrangement links TRBV20-1 to TRBJ2-7, with TRBD2 matching over 7 bases. The V segment lost 3 bases and the J segment 2 bases; nucleotides outside the gene matches: 4. The CDR3 runs 13 residues. CDR1 is DFQATT and CDR2 is SNEGSKA in the germline V gene (reference sequence). The CDR3 bases are TGCAGTGCTAGGGGTAGCGGGCCCTACGAGCAGTACTTC. It translates to CSARGSGPYEQYF.